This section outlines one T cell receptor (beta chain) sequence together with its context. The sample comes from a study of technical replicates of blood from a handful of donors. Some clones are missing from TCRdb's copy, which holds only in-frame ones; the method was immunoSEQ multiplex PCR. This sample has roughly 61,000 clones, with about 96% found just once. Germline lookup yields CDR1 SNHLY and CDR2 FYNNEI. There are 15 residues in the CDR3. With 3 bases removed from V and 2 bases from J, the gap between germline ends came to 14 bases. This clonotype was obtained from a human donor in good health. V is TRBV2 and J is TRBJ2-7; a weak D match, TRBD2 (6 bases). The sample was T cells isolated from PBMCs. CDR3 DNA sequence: TGTGCCAGCAGTGAGGCGGGATTTCGGGCCTACGAGCAGTACTTC. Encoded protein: CASSEAGFRAYEQYF.